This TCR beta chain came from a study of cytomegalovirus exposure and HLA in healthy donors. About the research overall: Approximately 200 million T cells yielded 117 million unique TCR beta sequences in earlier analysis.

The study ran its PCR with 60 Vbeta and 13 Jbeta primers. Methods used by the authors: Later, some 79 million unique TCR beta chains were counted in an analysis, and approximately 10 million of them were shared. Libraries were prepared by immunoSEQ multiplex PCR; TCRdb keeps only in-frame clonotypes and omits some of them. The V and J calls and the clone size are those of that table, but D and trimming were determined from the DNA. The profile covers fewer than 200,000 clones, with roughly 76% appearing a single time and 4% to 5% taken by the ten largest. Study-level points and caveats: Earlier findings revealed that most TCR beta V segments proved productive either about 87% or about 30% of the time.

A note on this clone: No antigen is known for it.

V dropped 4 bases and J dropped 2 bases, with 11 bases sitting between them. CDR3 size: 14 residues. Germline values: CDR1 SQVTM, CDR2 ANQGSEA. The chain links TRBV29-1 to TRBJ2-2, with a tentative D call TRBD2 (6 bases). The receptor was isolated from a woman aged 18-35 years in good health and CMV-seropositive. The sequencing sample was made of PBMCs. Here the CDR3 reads CSVGGGSNTGELFF. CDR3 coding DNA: TGCAGCGTTGGTGGAGGGTCAAACACCGGGGAGCTGTTTTTT.